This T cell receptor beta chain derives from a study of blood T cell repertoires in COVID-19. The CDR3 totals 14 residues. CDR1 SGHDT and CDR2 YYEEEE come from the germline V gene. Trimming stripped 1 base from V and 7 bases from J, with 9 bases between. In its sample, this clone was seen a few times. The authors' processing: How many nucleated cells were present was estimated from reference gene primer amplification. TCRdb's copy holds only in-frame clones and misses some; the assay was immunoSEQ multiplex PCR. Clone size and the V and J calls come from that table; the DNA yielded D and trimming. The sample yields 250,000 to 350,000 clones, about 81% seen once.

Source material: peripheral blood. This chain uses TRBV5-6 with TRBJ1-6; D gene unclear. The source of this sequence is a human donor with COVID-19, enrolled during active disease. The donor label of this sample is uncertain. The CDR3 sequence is CASSLRQANSPLHF. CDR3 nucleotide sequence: TGTGCCAGCAGCTTGCGTCAGGCAAATTCACCCCTCCACTTT.